The next 24 T cell receptor beta chains were all read from a single sample in a study of spatial heterogeneity in lung cancer. One entry per CDR3 protein, called by TCRdb with MiXCR from the 5' RACE reads. The sample lists approximately 50,000 distinct CDR3 sequences, roughly 7.4% seen once, with less than 45% in the top ten. The time point: blood at routine non-recurrence follow-up after resection. Unsorted tumor, nontumor lung tissue or cryopreserved PBMC supplied the whole RNA. The sample was PBMCs, taken at follow-up. These receptors originate from a female donor with early-stage non-small cell lung cancer.

This clonotype was recorded many times. The J gene is TRBJ1-1, the V gene TRBV5-4; the D gene is possibly TRBD1 (5 bases). V lost 4 bases and J 4 bases, leaving 20 bases between the germline ends. The CDR3 length is 16 residues. Per the germline V gene, CDR1 is SGHNT and CDR2 is YYREEE (reference sequence). The CDR3, as DNA: TGTGCCAGCAGCCCACCGACAGACTTTTCGGTCACTGAAGCTTTCTTT. Protein product: CASSPPTDFSVTEAFF.

This clonotype was detected ten times or more. The chain has TRBV2 and TRBJ2-5, with 15 bases matching TRBD2. J gave up 3 bases and V 5 bases, and 1 base lay outside the gene matches. Germline V CDR1 and CDR2: SNHLY, FYNNEI. The length of the CDR3 is 15 residues. This CDR3 is CASSWTSGREETQYF. Written as DNA, the CDR3 is TGTGCCAGCAGTTGGACTAGCGGGAGGGAAGAGACCCAGTACTTC.

This clonotype was seen repeatedly, ten times or more. V is TRBV7-2 and J is TRBJ1-2, with a weak D call TRBD1 (6 bases). The CDR3 loop spans 15 amino acids. Per germline, CDR1 SGHTA and CDR2 FQGNSA. Trimming removed 5 bases from V and 0 bases from J, with 13 bases in between. CDR3 DNA sequence: TGTGCCAGCAGCACCACAGGGTTCCCTAACTATGGCTACACCTTC. Translated, it gives CASSTTGFPNYGYTF.

This clonotype occurred many times. The V and J genes are TRBV2 and TRBJ1-1; no clear D gene. The germline CDR1 and CDR2 sequences are SNHLY and FYNNEI. Trimming shortened V by 10 bases and J by 1 base, and 10 bases separated the two germline ends. The length of the CDR3 is 12 residues. The chain's CDR3 is CATSDRNTEAFF. The CDR3 nucleotides are TGTGCCACCTCAGACCGGAACACTGAAGCTTTCTTT.

This clonotype was detected a few times. This chain links TRBV9 with TRBJ2-3; no definite D call. V dropped 0 bases and J dropped 2 bases, with 13 bases sitting between them. CDR1 is SGDLS and CDR2 is YYNGEE in the germline V gene. The CDR3 runs 16 residues. The CDR3 DNA reads TGTGCCAGCAGCGTAGAAGGTCGACGATTCACAGATACGCAGTATTTT. Translating it yields CASSVEGRRFTDTQYF.

The CDR3 spells CASSPSGTTETQYF. In nucleotides, the CDR3 is TGTGCCAGCAGCCCTAGCGGGACCACGGAGACCCAGTACTTC. The rearrangement joins TRBV5-4 to TRBJ2-5, with TRBD2 matching over 9 bases. The CDR3 has 14 residues. V lost 4 bases and J lost 5; bases outside the gene matches: 6. The germline V gene encodes CDR1 SGHNT and CDR2 YYREEE (reference sequence).

This clonotype was counted at least ten times. This chain uses TRBV10-3 with TRBJ2-5; TRBD2 might be the D (5 bases). The CDR3 covers 15 residues. Germline CDR1 and CDR2: ENHRY and SYGVKD. V shed 0 bases and J shed 5 bases, with 13 bases lying between them. The CDR3 DNA follows: TGTGCCATCAGTGAGTCACTAGTACGGCCGGAGACCCAGTACTTC. This codes for CAISESLVRPETQYF.

This clonotype was detected many times. The V call is TRBV27, the J call TRBJ2-7, with D possibly TRBD1 on 6 matching bases. The CDR3 is 14 amino acids. Trimming pared 5 bases from V and 3 bases from J, leaving 14 bases between. From germline, CDR1 is MNHEY and CDR2 SMNVEV (reference sequence). As DNA, the CDR3 is TGTGCCAGCAGTCCCCGGGACACCTACTACGAGCAGTACTTC. Its translation: CASSPRDTYYEQYF.

This clonotype appeared many times. The chain has TRBV6-2 or TRBV6-3 and TRBJ1-2, with D hard to call. The CDR3 has 16 residues. V lost 2 bases to trimming and J lost 2 bases, with 15 bases between them. The germline V gene has CDR1 MNHEY and CDR2 SVGEGT. Written as DNA, the CDR3 is TGTGCCAGCAGTTACACCCCCATGGACGGAAACTATGGCTACACCTTC. Encoded protein: CASSYTPMDGNYGYTF.

In its sample, this clonotype was seen many times. CDR3 in DNA: TGTGCCAGAGCCCCGTCTGGGGCCAACGTCCTGACTTTC. This codes for CARAPSGANVLTF. The chain has TRBV2 and TRBJ2-6; D not resolved. Germline V gives CDR1 SNHLY, CDR2 FYNNEI. The CDR3 is 13 amino acids. The ends were cut back, 9 bases at V and 1 base at J, with 7 bases in the middle.

The chain links TRBV19 to TRBJ1-5; D is undetermined. Trimming removed 6 bases at V and 3 bases at J, with 9 bases between. Germline loops: CDR1 LNHDA, CDR2 SQIVND (reference sequence). CDR3 length equals 13 residues. Here the CDR3 DNA reads TGTGCCAGTAGAGGACTGATCAATCAGCCCCAGCATTTT. Its protein product is CASRGLINQPQHF. Combining the CDR3 with reference TRBV19 and TRBJ1-5 gives the whole variable domain DGGITQSPKYLFRKEGQNVTLSCEQNLNHDAMYWYRQDPGQGLRLIYYSQIVNDFQKGDIAEGYSVSREKKESFPLTVTSAQKNPTAFYLCASRGLINQPQHFGDGTRLSIL.

This clonotype was observed many times. The chain is built from TRBV28 and TRBJ2-1; a weak D match, TRBD2 (7 bases). The germline V gene encodes CDR1 MDHEN and CDR2 SYDVKM. This CDR3 comprises 12 residues. The germline V and J ends were trimmed by 2 bases and 13 bases, with 12 bases remaining between them. CDR3: CASSLTGGPQFF. CDR3 DNA: TGTGCCAGCAGTTTAACGGGGGGCCCCCAGTTCTTC.

This clonotype was seen a handful of times. The rearrangement joins TRBV20-1 to TRBJ2-1; 7 bases align to TRBD1. CDR1 is DFQATT, CDR2 SNEGSKA, per germline (reference sequence). V dropped 0 bases and J dropped 8; count of bases not matched to a gene: 1. The CDR3 sequence is 12 residues long. The CDR3 DNA follows: TGCAGTGCTAGAGATCAGGGGGATGAGCAGTTCTTC. Its protein product is CSARDQGDEQFF.

This clonotype came up many times. This chain uses TRBV5-1 with TRBJ1-1; D is perhaps TRBD1 (5 bases). V lost 0 bases to trimming and J lost 2 bases, with 11 bases between them. CDR3 size: 15 residues. CDR1 is SGHRS, CDR2 YFSETQ, per germline. CDR3 sequence (DNA): TGCGCCAGCAGCTTGGGGGTGGGGCTCAACACTGAAGCTTTCTTT. Amino acid sequence: CASSLGVGLNTEAFF.

This clonotype appeared a few times. V is TRBV15 and J is TRBJ1-2; the match to TRBD1 covers 7 bases. The CDR3 covers 16 residues. V was pared by 4 bases and J by 5 bases, with 13 bases of the junction left unmatched. In germline, CDR1 is LNHNV, CDR2 YYDKDF (reference sequence). CDR3 sequence (DNA): TGTGCCACCAGCAAAAAACGGGGACAGATGATTTATGGCTACACCTTC. It is translated as CATSKKRGQMIYGYTF.

This clonotype was observed a few times. The chain carries TRBV6-5 and TRBJ1-1; D gene unclear. The CDR3 spans 15 residues. V lost 5 bases, J lost 3 bases, and 16 bases lay in between. CDR1 MNHEY and CDR2 SVGAGI come from the germline V gene. CDR3 bases: TGTGCCAGCAGTCAACCGACGGGTGGTGACACTGAAGCTTTCTTT. Translating gives CASSQPTGGDTEAFF.

Ten or more counts support this clonotype. This chain connects TRBV20-1 to TRBJ2-3; 13 bases are shared with TRBD2. Germline V gene lookup returns CDR1 DFQATT and CDR2 SNEGSKA (reference sequence). This CDR3 spans 18 amino acids. The V segment lost 1 base and the J segment 2 bases; nucleotides outside the gene matches: 9. The CDR3 is CSARASGTSGEYTDTQYF. Written as DNA, the CDR3 is TGCAGTGCTAGAGCATCCGGGACTAGCGGGGAGTACACAGATACGCAGTATTTT.

V and J are TRBV18 and TRBJ1-1; 8 bases are shared with TRBD1. CDR1 and CDR2 from the germline V gene are KGHSH and LQKENI. This CDR3 is 17 amino acids long. Trimming at V came to 5 bases and at J to 2 bases, leaving 13 bases not matched to a gene. The CDR3 DNA is TGTGCCAGCTCAACCCGACAGGGGACCCCCCTAAACACTGAAGCTTTCTTT. Its translation: CASSTRQGTPLNTEAFF.

This clonotype came up a few times. This chain uses TRBV10-2 with TRBJ1-1, with D unresolved. The V end was cut by 3 bases, the J end by 5 bases, with 13 bases between. Germline V gene sequence: CDR1 WSHSY, CDR2 SAAADI. CDR3 length equals 14 residues. This chain's CDR3 is CASSDSVSVTEAFF. The CDR3 DNA is TGCGCCAGCAGTGATTCGGTTAGCGTAACTGAAGCTTTCTTT.

This clonotype was counted many times. V gene TRBV13 combines with J gene TRBJ2-7; D may be TRBD1 (5 bases). The CDR3 contains 15 residues. The germline CDR1 and CDR2 sequences are PRHDT and FYEKMQ (reference sequence). V was shortened by 2 bases and J by 2 bases, with 13 bases between the two germline ends. The CDR3: CASSLFQGTAYEQYF. CDR3 in DNA: TGTGCCAGCAGCTTATTCCAGGGTACGGCCTACGAGCAGTACTTC.

The V gene is TRBV5-1, the J gene TRBJ1-1; D remains ambiguous. Trimming pared 0 bases from V and 7 bases from J, leaving 10 bases between. The CDR3 extends over 13 amino acids. Germline CDR1 SGHRS, CDR2 YFSETQ. The CDR3 DNA reads TGCGCCAGCAGCTTGGGACGGGCGAGTGAAGCTTTCTTT. It codes for CASSLGRASEAFF.

This sequence joins TRBV12-3 or TRBV12-4 and TRBJ2-4; 7 bases fit TRBD2. V was pared by 2 bases and J by 6 bases, with 4 bases of the junction left unmatched. CDR3 length equals 14 residues. CDR3 sequence: CASSLSREGNIQYF. The CDR3 DNA is TGTGCCAGCAGTTTATCCAGGGAGGGAAACATTCAGTACTTC.

This clonotype was found many times. The gene calls are TRBV7-7 and TRBJ2-2; unclear D gene. V gave up 11 bases and J gave up 2 bases, with 9 bases separating them. CDR3 length equals 12 residues. Germline loops: CDR1 SSHAT, CDR2 FNYEAQ (reference sequence). Here the CDR3 DNA reads TGTGCCGTCGGCCGTAACACCGGGGAGCTGTTTTTT. Translated, it gives CAVGRNTGELFF.

This clonotype was counted at least ten times. The rearrangement joins TRBV5-4 to TRBJ2-5; TRBD1 matches at 7 bases. Per the germline V gene, CDR1 is SGHNT and CDR2 is YYREEE (reference sequence). J gave up 5 bases and V 5 bases, and 6 bases lay outside the gene matches. The CDR3 totals 13 residues. The CDR3 is CASSRDSSETQYF. The DNA for the CDR3 is TGTGCCAGCAGTAGGGACAGCTCTGAGACCCAGTACTTC.